What follows is one T cell receptor beta chain and its context. This clonotype was detected ten times or more. Its antigen is not yet known. Base qualities are not at hand, and no much larger clone is one base apart. Moderately to severely active disease, a Clinical Activity Score of at least 3, a NOSPECS grade of at least 4, and a duration under 3 months were present in ophthalmopathy patients. Patients with uncontrolled infections, other autoimmune diseases, pregnancy or lactation were excluded. Clinical symptoms, serum thyroxine and TRAb, thyroid ultrasound, and orbital computed tomography formed the basis for the diagnoses. PBMCs were isolated from about 10 ml of fresh peripheral blood by Ficoll-Paque density gradient centrifugation. Total RNA was extracted with Trizol reagent, and quality was checked on an Agilent 2100 Bioanalyzer. This record comes from a study of T cells in Graves' hyperthyroidism and ophthalmopathy (dated 2019 in TCRdb). For context, the study as a whole: Peripheral blood samples were taken at the time of initial diagnosis, prior to any treatment. To identify distinguishing TCR V-J signatures, a discovery cohort of about 100 patients was used, comprising 40 to 45 with Graves' ophthalmopathy and around 57 with stable Graves' hyperthyroidism. Prospective prediction of ophthalmopathy was tested in an independent validation cohort consisting of some 18 hyperthyroidism patients and approximately 16 patients who later progressed to ophthalmopathy. The 90 or so discovery patients were randomly split 7:3 into training and test sets. The study also compared thyroid tissue and blood T-cell repertoires from a handful of Graves' hyperthyroidism patients. After blood sampling, hyperthyroidism patients were treated with methimazole at a starting dose of 30 mg daily, and ophthalmopathy patients were treated with high-dose intravenous methylprednisolone. The paper reports TCR Vbeta CDR3 sequencing of fewer than 150 peripheral blood samples: under 45 ophthalmopathy, 70 to 85 hyperthyroidism and around 17 progressor patients. The full study reports these points: In validation, the model predicted progression to ophthalmopathy a median of approximately 6.6 months before onset, with roughly 68% sensitivity and roughly 73% specificity. Most expanded thyroid clonotypes (frequency above 0.001) were also detected in blood, a finding suggesting that blood repertoires may reflect thyroid immune responses. Sample size was not statistically predetermined, and blinding of investigators to group allocation was not performed. A model built on a 13 V-J signature distinguished ophthalmopathy from stable hyperthyroidism, reaching approximately 89% sensitivity and about 81% specificity in cross-validation and 80%/75% in testing.

TCR beta CDR3 regions were amplified from RNA transcripts. The TCR CDR3 was subjected to a first round of RT-PCR using the HTBI primer set and the Qiagen OneStep RT-PCR kit. Libraries were constructed in a second round of multiplex PCR, after which size selection and purification were carried out. Sequencing of the libraries was done on an Illumina HiSeq2000 using paired-end 100 bp reads. On the study's bioinformatics: SOAPnuke was used to process the raw data, removing reads that contained adapters or uncalled bases, had a mean Phred below 15, or lacked an exact match to the constant primer or identifier. High-quality paired reads were merged with COPE v1.2.5, and unique nucleotide sequences were defined as clonotypes. MiTCR v1.1 was used to align clonotypes to the IMGT TRBV, TRBD and TRBJ reference segments. The analysis was restricted to V-J combinations with a frequency above 0.0001, which together covered 99.2% of the repertoires. The TCS score was defined as F50 (clonal expansion) divided by E x V (chaos), with BLOSUM62-based TCRdist calculated between CDR3 peptides within each V-J. Welch's t-statistics and random forest reduced 500 to 550 V-J features to 13, which were used in a naive Bayes classifier (R e1071). Thyroid-blood repertoire similarity was quantified with the Morisita-Horn index. TCRdb took the public reads, trimmed them with fastp at Q25, ran MiXCR for clone calling and kept in-frame beta chains. CDR3 protein duplicates are merged, each entry listing the most common genes and DNA. The V and J calls were determined by TCRdb, not by the authors. The table for this sample lists 600,000 to 700,000 distinct CDR3 sequences; about 14% of them were counted only once. In total, the top ten clones hold around 4.5% of the sample.

The TCR originated in a woman in her forties with Graves' ophthalmopathy. Specimen: blood.

This receptor carries the CDR3 CASSDAGTGVLGEQYF. The DNA sequence is as follows: TGTGCCAGCAGTGACGCTGGGACAGGGGTGCTTGGCGAGCAGTACTTC. This chain joins TRBV6-1 to TRBJ2-7; 10 junctional bases match TRBD1. From V the trimming removes 3 bases and from J it removes 6 bases, while the gene matches leave 11 bases of the junction unaccounted for. The CDR3 spans 16 residues, from the cysteine through the phenylalanine. Just the 48-base CDR3 DNA is kept, in frame starting at base 1. CDR1 and CDR2, looked up from the germline V gene, are MNHNS and SASEGT.